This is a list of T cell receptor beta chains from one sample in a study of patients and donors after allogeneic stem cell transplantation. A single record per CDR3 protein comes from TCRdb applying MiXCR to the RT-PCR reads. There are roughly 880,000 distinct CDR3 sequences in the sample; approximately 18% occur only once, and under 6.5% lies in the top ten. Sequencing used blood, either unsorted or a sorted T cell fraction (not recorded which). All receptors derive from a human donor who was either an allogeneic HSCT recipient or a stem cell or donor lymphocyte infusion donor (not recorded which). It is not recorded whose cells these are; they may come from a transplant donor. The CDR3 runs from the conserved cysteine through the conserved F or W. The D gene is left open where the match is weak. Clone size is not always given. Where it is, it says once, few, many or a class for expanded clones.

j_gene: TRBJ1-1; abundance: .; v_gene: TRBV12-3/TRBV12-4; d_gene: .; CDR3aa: CASSNLHLWGAFF; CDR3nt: TGTGCCAGCAGTAACCTACATCTTTGGGGAGCTTTCTTT
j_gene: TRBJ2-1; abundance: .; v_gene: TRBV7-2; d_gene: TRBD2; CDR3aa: CASSLTVAGTYNEQFF; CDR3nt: TGTGCCAGCAGCTTAACAGTAGCGGGAACCTACAATGAGCAGTTCTTC
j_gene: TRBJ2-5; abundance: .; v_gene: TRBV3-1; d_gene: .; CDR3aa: CASSREQGTQYF; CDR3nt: TGTGCCAGCAGCCGGGAGCAAGGGACCCAGTACTTC
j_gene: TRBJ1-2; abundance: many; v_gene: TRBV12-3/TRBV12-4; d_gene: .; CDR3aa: CASSFGQNYGYTF; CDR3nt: TGTGCCAGCAGTTTCGGACAGAACTATGGCTACACCTTC
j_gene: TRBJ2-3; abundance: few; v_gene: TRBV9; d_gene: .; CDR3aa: CASSVGVGGTDTQYF; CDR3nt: TGTGCCAGCAGCGTAGGGGTCGGGGGCACAGATACGCAGTATTTT
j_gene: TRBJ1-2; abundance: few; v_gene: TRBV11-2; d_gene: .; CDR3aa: CASSSGRGTPNYGYTF; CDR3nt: TGTGCCAGCAGCTCGGGCAGGGGAACTCCTAACTATGGCTACACCTTC
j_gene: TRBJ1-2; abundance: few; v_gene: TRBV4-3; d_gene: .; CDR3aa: CASSQDPRGAGYGYTF; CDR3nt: TGCGCCAGCAGCCAAGATCCTAGGGGCGCGGGCTATGGCTACACCTTC
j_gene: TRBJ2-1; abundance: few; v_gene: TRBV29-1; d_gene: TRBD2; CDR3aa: CSVEDLTGGYNEQFF; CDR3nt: TGCAGCGTTGAAGATTTAACGGGGGGGTACAATGAGCAGTTCTTC
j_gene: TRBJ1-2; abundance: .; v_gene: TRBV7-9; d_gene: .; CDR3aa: CASSPGFYNYGYTF; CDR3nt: TGTGCCAGCAGCCCAGGGTTCTATAACTATGGCTACACCTTC
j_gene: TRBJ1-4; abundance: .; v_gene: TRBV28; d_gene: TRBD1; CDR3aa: CASLLRQGVGEKLFF; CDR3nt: TGTGCCAGTCTTCTCCGACAGGGTGTAGGGGAAAAACTGTTTTTT
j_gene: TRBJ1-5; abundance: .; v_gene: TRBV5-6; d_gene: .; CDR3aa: CASSLFRGQQPQHF; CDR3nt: TGTGCCAGCAGCTTGTTCCGGGGGCAGCAGCCCCAGCATTTT
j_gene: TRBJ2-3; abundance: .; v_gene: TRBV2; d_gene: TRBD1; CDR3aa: CASSGDSRETQYF; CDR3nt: TGTGCCAGCAGTGGGGACAGCCGAGAGACGCAGTATTTT
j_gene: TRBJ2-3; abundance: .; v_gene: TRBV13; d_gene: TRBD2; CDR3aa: CASTPGSGGPSTDTQYF; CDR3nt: TGTGCCAGCACCCCTGGGAGCGGGGGGCCTAGCACAGATACGCAGTATTTT
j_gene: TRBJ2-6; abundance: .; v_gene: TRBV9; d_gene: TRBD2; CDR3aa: CASSAREGNRGANVLTF; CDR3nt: TGTGCCAGCAGCGCCAGGGAGGGGAACCGTGGGGCCAACGTCCTGACTTTC
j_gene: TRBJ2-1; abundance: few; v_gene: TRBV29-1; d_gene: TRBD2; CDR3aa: CSVPSSGSFVNEQFF; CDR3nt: TGCAGCGTTCCCTCCAGCGGGAGTTTCGTAAATGAGCAGTTCTTC
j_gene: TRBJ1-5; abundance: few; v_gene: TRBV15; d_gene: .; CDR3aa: CATSREGSYQPQHF; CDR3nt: TGTGCCACCAGCAGAGAGGGTAGCTATCAGCCCCAGCATTTT
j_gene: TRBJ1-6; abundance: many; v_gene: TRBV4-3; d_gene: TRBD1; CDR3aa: CASSQARTGMSSPLHF; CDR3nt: TGCGCCAGCAGCCAGGCCCGGACAGGGATGAGTTCACCCCTCCACTTT
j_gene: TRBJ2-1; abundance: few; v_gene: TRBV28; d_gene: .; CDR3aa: CASGFRGSVYNEQFF; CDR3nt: TGTGCCAGCGGATTCAGGGGCTCGGTCTACAATGAGCAGTTCTTC
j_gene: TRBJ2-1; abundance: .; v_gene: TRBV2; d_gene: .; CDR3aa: CASSEVGGRYNEQFF; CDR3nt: TGTGCCAGCAGTGAGGTGGGGGGACGTTACAATGAGCAGTTCTTC
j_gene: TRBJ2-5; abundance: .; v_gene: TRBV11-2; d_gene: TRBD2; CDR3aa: CASSYGLAGGRRWETQYF; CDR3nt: TGTGCCAGCAGCTATGGACTAGCGGGGGGGCGAAGATGGGAGACCCAGTACTTC
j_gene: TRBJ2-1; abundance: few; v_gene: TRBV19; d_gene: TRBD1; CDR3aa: CASSIDGTGVNEQFF; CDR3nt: TGTGCCAGTAGTATAGACGGGACAGGGGTGAATGAGCAGTTCTTC
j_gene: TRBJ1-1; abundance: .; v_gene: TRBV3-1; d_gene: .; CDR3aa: CASSQGPGYGVEAFF; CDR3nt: TGTGCCAGCAGCCAAGGGCCCGGGTATGGAGTTGAAGCTTTCTTT
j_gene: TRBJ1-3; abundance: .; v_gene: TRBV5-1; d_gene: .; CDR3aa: CASSLEDGSGNTIYF; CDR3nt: TGCGCCAGCAGCTTGGAGGATGGCTCTGGAAACACCATATATTTT
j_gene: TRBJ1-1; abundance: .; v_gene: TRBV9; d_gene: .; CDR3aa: CASSPAGKLNTEAFF; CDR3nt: TGTGCCAGCAGCCCCGCTGGAAAACTTAACACTGAAGCTTTCTTT
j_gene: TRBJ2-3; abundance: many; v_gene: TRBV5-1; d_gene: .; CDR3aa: CASSPSSGLPDTQYF; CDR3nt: TGCGCCAGCAGCCCCTCGAGCGGCCTACCAGATACGCAGTATTTT
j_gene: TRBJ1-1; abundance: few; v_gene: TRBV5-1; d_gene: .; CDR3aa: CASSLDWQGEAFF; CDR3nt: TGCGCCAGCAGCTTGGATTGGCAGGGCGAAGCTTTCTTT
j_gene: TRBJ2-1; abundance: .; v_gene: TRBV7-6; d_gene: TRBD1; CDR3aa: CASSPRQGAMNEQFF; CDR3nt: TGTGCCAGCAGCCCGAGACAGGGGGCCATGAATGAGCAGTTCTTC
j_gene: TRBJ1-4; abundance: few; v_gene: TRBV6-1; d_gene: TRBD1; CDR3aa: CASKAGTATNEKLFF; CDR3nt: TGTGCCAGCAAGGCGGGGACAGCAACTAATGAAAAACTGTTTTTT
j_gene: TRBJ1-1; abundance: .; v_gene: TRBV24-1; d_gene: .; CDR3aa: CATSDPTDRPTEAFF; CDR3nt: TGTGCCACCAGTGATCCTACCGACAGGCCCACTGAAGCTTTCTTT
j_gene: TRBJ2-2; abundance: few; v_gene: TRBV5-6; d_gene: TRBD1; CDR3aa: CASSFGTGQHTGELFF; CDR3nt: TGTGCCAGCAGCTTCGGGACAGGGCAGCACACCGGGGAGCTGTTTTTT
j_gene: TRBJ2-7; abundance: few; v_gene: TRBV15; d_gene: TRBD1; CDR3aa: CATSRDLATGYHEQYF; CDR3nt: TGTGCCACCAGCAGAGATCTGGCGACAGGGTACCACGAGCAGTACTTC
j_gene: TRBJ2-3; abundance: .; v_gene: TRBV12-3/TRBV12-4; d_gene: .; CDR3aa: CASSFERGKLPARTHTDTQYF; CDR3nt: TGTGCCAGCAGTTTTGAGAGGGGTAAACTACCGGCTAGAACCCACACAGATACGCAGTATTTT
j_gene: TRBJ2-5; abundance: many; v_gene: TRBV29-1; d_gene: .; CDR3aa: CSVGVEEETQYF; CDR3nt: TGCAGCGTGGGAGTTGAGGAAGAGACCCAGTACTTC